This T cell receptor (beta chain) is drawn from a study of T cell clonotyping in hematopoietic cell transplantation. V lost 2 bases, J lost 0 bases, and 4 bases lay in between. The CDR3 sequence is 12 residues long. CDR1 is GTSNPN, CDR2 SVGIG, per germline (reference sequence). The repertoire was sequenced with immunoSEQ multiplex PCR; TCRdb's copy has only in-frame clones and lacks some. The sample lists roughly 38,000 clones; roughly 88% were seen once. The TCR comes from a woman aged 40 to 50 in good health. Some clones in this sample may be carry-over from other donors' samples. The rearrangement joins TRBV30 to TRBJ1-1; D is ambiguous. Sequenced: peripheral blood mononuclear cells. The CDR3 bases are TGTGCCTGGAGTTCCATGAACACTGAAGCTTTCTTT. Translation: CAWSSMNTEAFF.